A selection of T cell receptor beta chains follows, all from one sample in a study of CD8+ T cells in alopecia areata. TCRdb's copy holds only in-frame clones and misses some; the assay was immunoSEQ multiplex PCR. The data hold around 97,000 clones, with less than 70% observed a single time. The sequencing sample was made of CD4+ T cells sorted from blood. The receptor set was obtained from a human donor in good health. Both conserved end residues are part of each CDR3. Each record gives: CDR3 DNA, CDR3 protein, D gene, clone size, J gene, V gene. D genes are given only for firm matches. The size entry is marked missing in some rows and otherwise reads once, few, many or a size class.

TGTGCCAGCAGTGGGAGGAACGATTCACCCCTCCACTTT,CASSGRNDSPLHF,.,few,TRBJ1-6,TRBV2
TGTGCCAGCGGGGGCGAAGCGGAATCCTACGAGCAGTACTTC,CASGGEAESYEQYF,.,.,TRBJ2-7,TRBV25-1
TGTGCCAGCAGTGGGGAAGGGACAGCCTATGGCTACACCTTC,CASSGEGTAYGYTF,TRBD1,.,TRBJ1-2,TRBV25-1
TGCAGCGCCGCTGGCGGGGGCAGCACAGATACGCAGTATTTT,CSAAGGGSTDTQYF,.,.,TRBJ2-3,TRBV29-1
TGTGCCAGCAGTGAAATTAACAGGAAGGGCGGGGAGCTGTTTTTT,CASSEINRKGGELFF,.,once,TRBJ2-2,TRBV2
TGCAGCGTTGAGGCGGGCACAGATACGCAGTATTTT,CSVEAGTDTQYF,.,.,TRBJ2-3,TRBV29-1
TGTGCCAGCAGGGTACAGGGGAATGATCAGCCCCAGCATTTT,CASRVQGNDQPQHF,TRBD1,.,TRBJ1-5,TRBV2
TGCGCCAGCAGGCCTAGCGTCGGCACAGATACGCAGTATTTT,CASRPSVGTDTQYF,.,.,TRBJ2-3,TRBV4-3
TGTGCCAGCAGCCGGGACGGACCCTCTGGGGCCAACGTCCTGACTTTC,CASSRDGPSGANVLTF,.,.,TRBJ2-6,TRBV9
TGTGCCAGCAGCCAAGATCGCTGGGCTAATCAGCCCCAGCATTTT,CASSQDRWANQPQHF,.,.,TRBJ1-5,TRBV4-2
TGTGCCTCGGAGACAGGTACCTACGAGCAGTACTTC,CASETGTYEQYF,.,.,TRBJ2-7,TRBV30
TGTGCCTGGAGTGTAGGGCCCTCCTACGAGCAGTACTTC,CAWSVGPSYEQYF,.,few,TRBJ2-7,TRBV30
TGTGCCAGCTCACCTGCCTCCCTAGGGGCGCAGTATTTT,CASSPASLGAQYF,.,.,TRBJ2-3,TRBV18
TGTGCCAGCAGTCCGGACAGGGTCTCCTACGAGCAGTACTTC,CASSPDRVSYEQYF,TRBD1,.,TRBJ2-7,TRBV28
TGTGCCAGCAGGGGACAGTTCCGGGAGACCCAGTACTTC,CASRGQFRETQYF,TRBD1,few,TRBJ2-5,TRBV5-6
TGTGCCAGCAGTGATCGAGGAGGATTCTATGGCTACACCTTC,CASSDRGGFYGYTF,.,few,TRBJ1-2,TRBV2
TGTGCCTGGAGTCGACAGGGCTATGGCTACACCTTC,CAWSRQGYGYTF,TRBD1,.,TRBJ1-2,TRBV30
TGTGCCAGCAGCGAACGCAGCGGGGGCGCTTACAATGAGCAGTTCTTC,CASSERSGGAYNEQFF,TRBD2,.,TRBJ2-1,TRBV5-4
TGCAGCGTTGAGGAGGGACTAAACACAGATACGCAGTATTTT,CSVEEGLNTDTQYF,TRBD2,.,TRBJ2-3,TRBV29-1
TGTGCCAGCAGCTTTAATGGGAATAGGAGGAAGGAGACCCAGTACTTC,CASSFNGNRRKETQYF,.,.,TRBJ2-5,TRBV5-6
TGTGCCAGCGAAGGACCGGGACCCCCCGGGGAGCTGTTTTTT,CASEGPGPPGELFF,.,few,TRBJ2-2,TRBV7-2
TGCAGCGTTGAAGTAACAAGGCGGGAGACCCAGTACTTC,CSVEVTRRETQYF,.,.,TRBJ2-5,TRBV29-1
TGTGCCTGGAGTGTACAGGGGTTTAACTATGGCTACACCTTC,CAWSVQGFNYGYTF,TRBD1,.,TRBJ1-2,TRBV30
TGCAGCGCTGTTGGCGGGGGGGAAGAGACCCAGTACTTC,CSAVGGGEETQYF,TRBD2,few,TRBJ2-5,TRBV29-1
TGCGCCAGCAGGTCTAGCGGGGGGGCTCAGTCCTACAATGAGCAGTTCTTC,CASRSSGGAQSYNEQFF,TRBD2,once,TRBJ2-1,TRBV5-1
TGTGCCAGCAAAAGGCCGTCGACCTACGAGCAGTACTTC,CASKRPSTYEQYF,.,.,TRBJ2-7,TRBV27
TGCGCCAGCAGCTTGGGACAGGGGGGCTACGAGCAGTACTTC,CASSLGQGGYEQYF,TRBD1,.,TRBJ2-7,TRBV5-1
TGTGCCTGGAGTACCGGACGGGGAAATGAAAAACTGTTTTTT,CAWSTGRGNEKLFF,.,.,TRBJ1-4,TRBV30
TGCGCCAGCAGCTTCGTTTCGGGAGGGGAGACCCAGTACTTC,CASSFVSGGETQYF,TRBD2,.,TRBJ2-5,TRBV5-1
TGTGCCAGCAGCTTGGACGGAAATGAAGCTTTCTTT,CASSLDGNEAFF,.,.,TRBJ1-1,TRBV7-8
TGTGCCAGCAGCTGGAATAGCGGAATCCCTAGCACAGATACGCAGTATTTT,CASSWNSGIPSTDTQYF,.,few,TRBJ2-3,TRBV5-6
TGTGCCATCAGTGAGTCCGACTATGGCTACACCTTC,CAISESDYGYTF,.,few,TRBJ1-2,TRBV10-3
TGCGCCAGCAGTCAATCGCTAGTTACTGTCTACGAGCAGTACTTC,CASSQSLVTVYEQYF,.,.,TRBJ2-7,TRBV23-1
TGTGCCAGTCGCCCGGGGAGCTCCTATAATTCACCCCTCCACTTT,CASRPGSSYNSPLHF,.,.,TRBJ1-6,TRBV19
TGCAGCGTGTACCGGGACAGGGGCAATGAGCAGTTCTTC,CSVYRDRGNEQFF,TRBD1,.,TRBJ2-1,TRBV29-1
TGTGCCACCAACGGGGCGGGAGGATACAATGAGCAGTTCTTC,CATNGAGGYNEQFF,TRBD2,few,TRBJ2-1,TRBV19
TGTGCCATCCAAGAAAGTCCCGGGGAGGAGACCCAGTACTTC,CAIQESPGEETQYF,.,.,TRBJ2-5,TRBV10-3
TGCAGCGATCAAGGGGGCGGGCAGCCCGCTTTACACACTGAAGCTTTCTTT,CSDQGGGQPALHTEAFF,TRBD1,.,TRBJ1-1,TRBV29-1
TGTGCCAGCGGACCGACGGGAAGGTTGGCTGAAGCTTTCTTT,CASGPTGRLAEAFF,.,.,TRBJ1-1,TRBV5-6
TGCGCCAGCGAGATGCAATGGGGGCAGAACTATGGCTACACCTTC,CASEMQWGQNYGYTF,.,.,TRBJ1-2,TRBV23-1
TGTGCCAGCTCACCACGAGAGGGTAGGGGCAATCAGCCCCAGCATTTT,CASSPREGRGNQPQHF,.,.,TRBJ1-5,TRBV18
TGTGCCAGCAGTGAAGCGCTTTCGAGGGGTGAAGGTTCACCCCTCCACTTT,CASSEALSRGEGSPLHF,.,.,TRBJ1-6,TRBV2
TGCAGCGTTCCCGGGACAGGGGGCCGTTACCACCAAGAGACCCAGTACTTC,CSVPGTGGRYHQETQYF,TRBD1,.,TRBJ2-5,TRBV29-1
TGTGCCGCCGCTGGGACTAGCAGATCCTACAATGAGCAGTTCTTC,CAAAGTSRSYNEQFF,TRBD2,.,TRBJ2-1,TRBV7-9
TGTGCCAGCAGCTTAGACGTACGGACCCAGTACTTC,CASSLDVRTQYF,.,.,TRBJ2-5,TRBV7-2
TGTGCCTGCCAGAGCGGGGGGGCGGTATACAATGAGCAGTTCTTC,CACQSGGAVYNEQFF,TRBD2,few,TRBJ2-1,TRBV30
TGTGCCAGCAGCCGGGACAGGGGGCTCTACGAGCAGTACTTC,CASSRDRGLYEQYF,TRBD1,.,TRBJ2-7,TRBV7-9
TGTGCCAGCAGTACAGAGACGGAGACCCAGTACTTC,CASSTETETQYF,.,.,TRBJ2-5,TRBV7-9
TGTGCCAGCAGCTTGGACCCCAACTCCTACGAGCAGTACTTC,CASSLDPNSYEQYF,.,.,TRBJ2-7,TRBV7-8
TGTGCCAGCAGCTTGGGGGCTAGCAGCGAAGAGACCCAGTACTTC,CASSLGASSEETQYF,.,.,TRBJ2-5,TRBV5-4
TGCGCCAGCAGCCGAAACCTCCCCGGGCTCCTCACAGATACGCAGTATTTT,CASSRNLPGLLTDTQYF,.,.,TRBJ2-3,TRBV4-3
TGTGCCAGCAGTCCAACAGGGGATGAGCAGTACTTC,CASSPTGDEQYF,TRBD1,.,TRBJ2-7,TRBV6-1
TGTGCCAGCAGCGCTAGGTCCCCCCGGGCCAACACTGAAGCTTTCTTT,CASSARSPRANTEAFF,.,few,TRBJ1-1,TRBV9
TGTGCCAGCAGCTTGGGACTTACAGCGACAGAGACCCAGTACTTC,CASSLGLTATETQYF,.,.,TRBJ2-5,TRBV7-6
TGTGCCAGCAGTCCCCGCACAGGGGGCGCGGCGACCCAGTACTTC,CASSPRTGGAATQYF,TRBD1,.,TRBJ2-5,TRBV28
TGTGCCAGCAGTTTTACTATGGGGGTCGAGCAGTGCTTC,CASSFTMGVEQCF,.,.,TRBJ2-7,TRBV27